This T cell receptor beta chain is from a study of cytomegalovirus exposure and HLA in healthy donors (dated by TCRdb to about 2017). Regarding the research as a whole: According to an earlier analysis of around 600 of the donors, about 179 million T cells yielded some 110 million unique TCR beta sequences and about 300 Gb of sequence data. In the later analysis, no new phenotypic data were used to find candidate immune exposures; instead, reliance was placed on TCR beta sequences and their occurrence across donors. Of the 300 to 450 genotyped donors, approximately 80% fell in the genetic ancestry cluster associated with self-reported Caucasian donors. Several DR-DQ haplotypes were handled as single units for association and clustering because linkage in the cohort was strong. To predict cytomegalovirus infection status, the study brought together high-throughput TCR immunosequencing, statistical association of individual TCRs with disease status, and machine learning. Among 398 genotyped donors of the cohort, an average of approximately 240,000 unique TCR beta nucleotide sequences were sequenced per donor, roughly 20% of them non-productive. In a later analysis, previously published TCR beta repertoires from roughly 710 donors were re-analyzed and high-resolution HLA genotyping was added so that TCR occurrence patterns could be studied. The number of donors typed differed by locus, with 629-630 for A, B, C, DRB1 and DQB1, more than 500 for DQA1, 600 to 610 for DPA1, and around 430 for DPB1. Roughly 300 gigabases of sequencing data and around 88 million unique TCR sequences made up an early release that covered 500 to 700 HLA-typed donors. In addition to the first cohort of approximately 670 subjects, a separate validation cohort of 130 or so different subjects was used. A later genetic analysis took genome-wide SNP genotypes for about 55% of the 666 donors and used that subset as a discovery cohort. The study was designed to test whether signatures of past pathogen exposure could be identified by cataloging public T cell receptors. HLA typing covered class I and class II loci at four-digit resolution. Every discovery cohort repertoire had been produced on one sequencing platform. Donor age, sex, ethnicity and CMV serostatus were collected together with the repertoire data. The study profiled the T cell repertoires of more than 500 subjects by immunosequencing and related them to cytomegalovirus serostatus. In an earlier analysis of a few hundred of the donors, high-throughput TCR beta sequencing was used to judge whether each TCR beta V gene segment behaved as functional or pseudogenic. The paper as a whole reports these results and caveats: Some IMGT-functional V segments, including TRBV6-2 and TRBV6-3, could not be told apart with the 87-base-pair reads, so those segments were excluded. The study listed 164 TCR beta chains as associated with cytomegalovirus. Fewer than 20 rarely observed V segments, including chromosome 9 orphons, were excluded from the earlier analysis of about 610 of the donors because counts were too low. Linkage disequilibrium might explain the correlated functional status among segregating V segments, but an unknown experimental factor could not be excluded. A further reported finding was that TCR beta sequences accurately predicted the HLA-A and HLA-B alleles for most subjects in the first cohort. Broadly in line with IMGT annotations, most TCR beta V segments showed up in productive rearrangements about 90% or about 30% of the time in an earlier analysis of around 550 of the donors. According to the authors, the approach could potentially be generalized to other disease states and immunological phenotypes. Specific HLA alleles were associated with roughly 17,000 TCR beta sequences at a false discovery rate of 0.05 in a later analysis. The sequencing pipeline was judged likely to have produced a cluster of highly shared sequence variants as a technical artifact. Strong co-occurrence of HLA alleles, especially DR and DQ, made assigning TCR associations to individual alleles difficult. A few of the identified cytomegalovirus-associated TCR beta chains were confirmed in vitro to be specific for cytomegalovirus antigens. Most TCR sequences were seen in very few donors, while some public TCRs were found in many individuals. The classifier was reported to diagnose cytomegalovirus status with high specificity and sensitivity in both the original and validation cohorts. For the cohort, immune exposure information was limited to CMV serostatus. According to a later analysis, parvovirus B19, influenza, CMV and Epstein-Barr virus appeared linked to several top co-occurrence clusters. The presence/absence analyses assumed that sequencing depth was roughly uniform across donors, and that assumption may not be true. HLA typing was unavailable for some donors at each locus, so association tests used only the typed subset. This cohort had only TCR beta chains sequenced, and the lack of alpha or paired-chain data limited which features could be detected. In a later analysis, HLA-associated TCR beta chains showed more clonal expansion and lower generation probabilities than non-associated chains that were equally common. A later genetic analysis reported fewer N-insertions in productive TCRs among donors in an Asian-associated ancestry cluster than the roughly 640-donor mean. A later genetic analysis associated a missense DCLRE1C variant with V-gene and J-gene trimming of TCR beta chains, and an independent cohort replicated the association. According to a later analysis, TCR association rates differed among HLA loci, with DRB1 alleles showing the most associated TCRs and HLA-C alleles showing the fewest. In a later analysis, most CMV-associated TCR beta chains were found to appear HLA-restricted, with HLA associations seemingly driven largely by CMV exposure.

Preparation of the library involved the immunoSEQ multiplex PCR assay. For the multiplex PCR, a mixture combining 60 forward primers for TCR Vbeta segments and 13 reverse primers for TCR Jbeta segments was used. The CDR3 region of rearranged TCR beta genes was amplified from genomic DNA by a multiplex PCR assay. Amplified TCR beta libraries were sequenced as 87-base-pair reads on the Illumina HiSeq System. Per the original workflow: In a later analysis, roughly 80 million unique TCR beta chains were counted across the 500 to 700 repertoires, and approximately 9.9 million of these chains were shared by at least two donors. To remove PCR and sequencing errors, raw reads were error-corrected and collapsed into unique sequences using a nearest-neighbor algorithm that merged closely related sequences. Alignment of CDR3 sequences to IMGT reference sequences was used to assign V, D and J gene segments. For a sequence to be retained, a match of at least six nucleotides was required to both a V gene segment and a J gene segment. A rearrangement counted as productive if the CDR3 had no stop codons and remained in frame with V and J, and every other rearrangement counted as non-productive. CDR3 was defined according to IMGT convention as the region running from the second conserved V-encoded cysteine to the conserved J-encoded phenylalanine. In an earlier analysis of 587 of the donors, sequences lacking an unambiguous match to a single V gene segment were excluded. An earlier analysis of about 590 of the donors classified V segments as functional when productive rearrangements were above 56.7% and as segregating when the standard deviation between donors was above 5%. A statistical classification framework was built to diagnose cytomegalovirus status from the catalog of TCR beta chain sequences. V and J gene assignment, in a later analysis, came from comparing TCR nucleotide sequences with IMGT/GENE-DB human TR gene sequences. The TCRdist pipeline was used in a later analysis to assign CDR3 sequences and most-parsimonious VDJ recombination scenarios. In a later analysis, every TCR beta chain was defined by the combination of its CDR3 amino acid sequence and its V-gene family, and reads without a unique V-gene family were dropped. As a way to deal with suspected cross-contamination and a sequencing artifact, a later analysis dropped 450 to 600 nucleotide sequences that were highly shared and had low generation probability. For each public chain, a later analysis derived a clonal expansion index from normalized ranks of inferred template counts within each repertoire. Generation probabilities in a later analysis came from a VDJ recombination model fitted to out-of-frame rearrangements, and those results were checked against IGoR. Hypergeometric tests were used in a later analysis to score TCR-TCR, TCR-HLA and TCR-CMV co-occurrence, with a repertoire-size bias correction applied to the TCR pairs. False discovery rates were estimated in a later analysis by permuting HLA or CMV assignments 20 times. In a later analysis, co-occurring TCRs were grouped using DBSCAN, and TCRdist sequence similarity was added for clustering within HLA-allele-positive subsets. For co-occurrence clustering, repertoires with fewer than 30,000 or more than 120,000 public chains were excluded, along with a handful of repertoires with anomalous nucleotide sharing. TCRdb holds this immuneACCESS table with in-frame rearrangements only. Some clones are missing; in checked studies, unresolved V genes explain under half, and the rest has no known cause. V and J calls and clone size are given by that table; D and trimming were obtained from the DNA. This sample's table lists around 140,000 clones. In total, the top ten clones hold less than 2% of the sample.

Note on this clone: Its antigen is currently not known.

CDR1 and CDR2, looked up from the germline V gene, are SGHTA and FQGNSA. The germline ends are 7 bases apart after V is trimmed by 1 base and J by 6 bases. The CDR3 holds 13 amino acids from the cysteine to the phenylalanine. The kept DNA is CDR3 alone, 39 bases in frame from the first base. The cohort comprised 550 to 700 healthy bone marrow donors. At the time of sampling, every cohort member was nominally healthy, though immune exposures that went unrecorded were likely present. The donor was CMV seronegative and belonged to the group of around 400 seronegative cohort members. A peripheral blood sample was provided by each donor, and peripheral blood mononuclear cells were used for TCR beta sequencing. Genomic DNA was extracted from the blood cell samples with the Qiagen DNeasy Blood Extraction Kit.

The receptor comes from a woman aged 40 to 50 in good health and CMV-seronegative. The rearrangement joined TRBV7-2 to TRBJ1-5; no D gene can be assigned with confidence. The sample was PBMCs. The CDR3 region: CASSLGVFQPQHF. The nucleotide sequence is TGTGCCAGCAGCTTAGGAGTTTTTCAGCCCCAGCATTTT.